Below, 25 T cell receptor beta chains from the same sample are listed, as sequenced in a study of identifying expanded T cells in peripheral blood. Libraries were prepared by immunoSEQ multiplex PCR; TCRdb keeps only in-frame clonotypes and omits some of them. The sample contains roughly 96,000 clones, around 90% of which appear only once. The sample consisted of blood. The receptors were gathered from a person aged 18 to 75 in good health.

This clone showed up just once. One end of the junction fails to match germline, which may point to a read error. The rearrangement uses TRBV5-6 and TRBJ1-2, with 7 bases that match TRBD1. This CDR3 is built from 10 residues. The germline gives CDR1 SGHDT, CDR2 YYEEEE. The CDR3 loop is CASSADRYFF. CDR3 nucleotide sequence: TGTGCCAGCAGCGCGGACAGGTACTTTTTC.

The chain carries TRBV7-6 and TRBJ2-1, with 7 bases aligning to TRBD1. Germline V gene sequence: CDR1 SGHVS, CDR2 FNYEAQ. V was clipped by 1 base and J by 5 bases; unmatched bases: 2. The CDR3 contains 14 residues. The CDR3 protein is CASSLGQGDNEQFF. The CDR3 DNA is TGTGCCAGCAGCTTAGGTCAGGGGGACAATGAGCAGTTCTTC. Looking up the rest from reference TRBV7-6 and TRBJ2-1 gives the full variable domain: GAGVSQSPRYKVTKRGQDVALRCDPISGHVSLYWYRQALGQGPEFLTYFNYEAQQDKSGLPNDRFSAERPEGSISTLTIQRTEQRDSAMYRCASSLGQGDNEQFFGPGTRLTVL.

The CDR3 is CASSSRPGGLAGGRDTQYF. The CDR3 DNA reads as TGTGCCAGCAGTTCGCGGCCGGGCGGACTAGCGGGGGGGCGAGATACGCAGTATTTT. This sequence joins TRBV27 and TRBJ2-3; 15 bases fit TRBD2. This CDR3 region has 19 residues. Germline CDR1 reads MNHEY; CDR2 reads SMNVEV (reference sequence). The ends lost 4 bases at V and 5 bases at J; junction bases unmatched: 13.

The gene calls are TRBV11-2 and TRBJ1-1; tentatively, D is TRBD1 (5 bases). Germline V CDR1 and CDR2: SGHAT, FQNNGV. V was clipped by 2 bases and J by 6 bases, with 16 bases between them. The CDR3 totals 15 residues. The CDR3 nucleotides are TGTGCCAGCAGCTTAAATGGGGGGGTAAACGCTGAAGCTTTCTTT. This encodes CASSLNGGVNAEAFF.

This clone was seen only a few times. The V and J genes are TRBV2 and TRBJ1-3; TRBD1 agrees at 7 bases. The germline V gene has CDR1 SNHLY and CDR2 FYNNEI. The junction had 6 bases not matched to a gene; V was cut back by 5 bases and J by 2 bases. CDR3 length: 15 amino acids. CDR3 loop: CASSFQGQPGNTIYF. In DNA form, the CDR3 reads TGTGCCAGCAGTTTTCAGGGACAGCCTGGAAACACCATATATTTT.

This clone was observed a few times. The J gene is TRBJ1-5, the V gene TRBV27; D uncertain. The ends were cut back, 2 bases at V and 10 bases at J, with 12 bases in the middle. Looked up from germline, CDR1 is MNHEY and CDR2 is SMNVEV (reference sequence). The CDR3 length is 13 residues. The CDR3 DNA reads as TGTGCCAGCAGTTTAGGGGTTTTGCTCCCCCAGCATTTT. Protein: CASSLGVLLPQHF.

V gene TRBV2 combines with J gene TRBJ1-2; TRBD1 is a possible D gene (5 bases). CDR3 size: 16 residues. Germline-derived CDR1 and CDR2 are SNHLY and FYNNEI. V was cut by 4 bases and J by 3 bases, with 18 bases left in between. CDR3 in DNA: TGTGCCAGCAGTGTGAGACAGACAAATCTTCACTATGGCTACACCTTC. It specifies CASSVRQTNLHYGYTF. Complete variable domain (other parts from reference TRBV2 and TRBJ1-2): EPEVTQTPSHQVTQMGQEVILRCVPISNHLYFYWYRQILGQKVEFLVSFYNNEISEKSEIFDDQFSVERPDGSNFTLKIRSTKLEDSAMYFCASSVRQTNLHYGYTFGSGTRLTVV.

CDR3 coding DNA: TGTGCCAGCAGCTTATTGGTTGGGAACACTGAAGCTTTCTTT. Its translation is CASSLLVGNTEAFF. V gene TRBV7-2 combines with J gene TRBJ1-1; D is unclear. The CDR3 spans 14 residues. V was trimmed by 2 bases and J by 1 base, leaving 8 bases between them. Germline-derived CDR1 and CDR2 are SGHTA and FQGNSA.

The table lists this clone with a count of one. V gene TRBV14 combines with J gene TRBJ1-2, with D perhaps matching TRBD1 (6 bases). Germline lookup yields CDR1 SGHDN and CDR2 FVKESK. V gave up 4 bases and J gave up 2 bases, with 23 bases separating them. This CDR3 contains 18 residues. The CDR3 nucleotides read TGTGCCAGCAGCCCAATAGTAGGCCACGGGACACTCAACTATGGCTACACCTTC. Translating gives CASSPIVGHGTLNYGYTF.

The CDR3 protein is CASSQNLRRGYPSYEQYF. The CDR3 bases are TGTGCCAGCAGCCAGAACTTAAGGAGGGGGTATCCATCCTACGAGCAGTACTTC. This chain uses TRBV14 with TRBJ2-7; D tentatively fits TRBD1 or TRBD2 (6 bases each). There are 18 residues in the CDR3. Germline V lookup: CDR1 SGHDN, CDR2 FVKESK. The germline V and J ends were trimmed by 3 bases and 1 base, with 22 bases remaining between them. The full variable domain, completed using reference TRBV14 and TRBJ2-7, is EAGVTQFPSHSVIEKGQTVTLRCDPISGHDNLYWYRRVMGKEIKFLLHFVKESKQDESGMPNNRFLAERTGGTYSTLKVQPAELEDSGVYFCASSQNLRRGYPSYEQYFGPGTRLTVT.

The CDR3 is CASSPLGTGGDSPLHF. The CDR3 region has the DNA TGTGCCAGCAGCCCCCTCGGGACAGGGGGTGATTCACCCCTCCACTTT. The genes are TRBV7-9 and TRBJ1-6; TRBD1 aligns across 11 bases. The CDR3 contains 16 residues. V lost 5 bases and J lost 8; bases outside the gene matches: 8. The germline V gene has CDR1 SEHNR and CDR2 FQNEAQ (reference sequence).

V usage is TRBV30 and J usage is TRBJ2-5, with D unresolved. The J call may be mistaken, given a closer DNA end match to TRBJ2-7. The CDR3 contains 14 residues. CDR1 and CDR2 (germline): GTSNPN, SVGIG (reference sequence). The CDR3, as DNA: TGTGCCTGGAGCCGGGCAGGCATGAACTACGAGCAGTACTTC. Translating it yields CAWSRAGMNYEQYF.

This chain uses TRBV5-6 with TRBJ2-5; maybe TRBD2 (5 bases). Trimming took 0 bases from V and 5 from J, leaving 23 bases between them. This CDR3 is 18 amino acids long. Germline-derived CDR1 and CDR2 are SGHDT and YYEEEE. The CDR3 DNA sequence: TGTGCCAGCAGCTTGGGACCATGGGTTGAAGTTCGGAGGGAGACCCAGTACTTC. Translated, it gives CASSLGPWVEVRRETQYF.

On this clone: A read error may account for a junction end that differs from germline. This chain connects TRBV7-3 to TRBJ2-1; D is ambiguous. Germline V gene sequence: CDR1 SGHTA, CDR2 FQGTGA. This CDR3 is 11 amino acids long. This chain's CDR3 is CASSSGLDRIF. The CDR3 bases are TGTGCCAGCAGCTCGGGTCTAGATAGGATCTTC.

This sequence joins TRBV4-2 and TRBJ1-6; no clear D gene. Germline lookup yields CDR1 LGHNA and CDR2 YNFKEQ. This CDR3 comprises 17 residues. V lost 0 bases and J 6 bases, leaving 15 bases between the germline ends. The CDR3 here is CASSQEDDAISNSPLHF. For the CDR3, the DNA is TGTGCCAGCAGCCAAGAGGACGACGCAATCTCTAATTCACCCCTCCACTTT.

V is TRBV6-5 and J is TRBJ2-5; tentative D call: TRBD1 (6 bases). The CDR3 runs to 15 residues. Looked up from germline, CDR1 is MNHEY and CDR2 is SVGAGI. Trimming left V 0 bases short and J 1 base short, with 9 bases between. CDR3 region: CASSYSGGTQETQYF. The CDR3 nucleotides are TGTGCCAGCAGTTACTCAGGGGGAACCCAAGAGACCCAGTACTTC.

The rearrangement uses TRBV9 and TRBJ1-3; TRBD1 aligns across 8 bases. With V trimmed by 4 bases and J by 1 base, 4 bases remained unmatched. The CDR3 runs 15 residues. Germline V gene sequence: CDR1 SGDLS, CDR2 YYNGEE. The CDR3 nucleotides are TGTGCCAGCAGCCCAGGGGGCATATCTGGAAACACCATATATTTT. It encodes CASSPGGISGNTIYF.

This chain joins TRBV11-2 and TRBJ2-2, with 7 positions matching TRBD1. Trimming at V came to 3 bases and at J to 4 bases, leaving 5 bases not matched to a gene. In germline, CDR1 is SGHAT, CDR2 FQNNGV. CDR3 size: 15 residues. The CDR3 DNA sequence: TGTGCCAGCAGCTTTACAGGGGCGGGCACCGGGGAGCTGTTTTTT. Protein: CASSFTGAGTGELFF.

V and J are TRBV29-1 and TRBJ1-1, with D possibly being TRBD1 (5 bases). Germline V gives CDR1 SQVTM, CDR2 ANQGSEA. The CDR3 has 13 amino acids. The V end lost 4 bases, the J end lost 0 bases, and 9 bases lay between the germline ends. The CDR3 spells CSVVGGLNTEAFF. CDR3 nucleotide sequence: TGCAGCGTTGTGGGGGGACTGAACACTGAAGCTTTCTTT. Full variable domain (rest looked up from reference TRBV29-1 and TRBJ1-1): SAVISQKPSRDICQRGTSLTIQCQVDSQVTMMFWYRQQPGQSLTLIATANQGSEATYESGFVIDKFPISRPNLTFSTLTVSNMSPEDSSIYLCSVVGGLNTEAFFGQGTRLTVV.

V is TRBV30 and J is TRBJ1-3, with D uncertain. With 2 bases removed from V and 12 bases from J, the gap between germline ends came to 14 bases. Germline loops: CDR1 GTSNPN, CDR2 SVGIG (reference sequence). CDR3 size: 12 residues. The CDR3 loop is CAWSPSVAGIYF. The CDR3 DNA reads TGTGCCTGGAGTCCCTCGGTGGCTGGCATATATTTT. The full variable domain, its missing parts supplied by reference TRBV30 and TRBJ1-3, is SQTIHQWPATLVQPVGSPLSLECTVEGTSNPNLYWYRQAAGRGLQLLFYSVGIGQISSEVPQNLSASRPQDRQFILSSKKLLLSDSGFYLCAWSPSVAGIYFGEGSWLTVV.

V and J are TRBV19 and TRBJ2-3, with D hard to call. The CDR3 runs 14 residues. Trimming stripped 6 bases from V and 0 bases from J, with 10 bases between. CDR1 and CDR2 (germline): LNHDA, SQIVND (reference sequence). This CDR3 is CASRQGPSTDTQYF. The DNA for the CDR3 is TGTGCCAGTAGGCAAGGGCCGAGCACAGATACGCAGTATTTT.

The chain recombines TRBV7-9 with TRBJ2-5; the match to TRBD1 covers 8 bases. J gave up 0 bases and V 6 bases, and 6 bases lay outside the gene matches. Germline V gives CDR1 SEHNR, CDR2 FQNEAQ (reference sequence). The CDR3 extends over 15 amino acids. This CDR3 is CASSLRGRHQETQYF. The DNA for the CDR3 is TGTGCCAGCAGTCTCAGGGGGCGGCACCAAGAGACCCAGTACTTC.

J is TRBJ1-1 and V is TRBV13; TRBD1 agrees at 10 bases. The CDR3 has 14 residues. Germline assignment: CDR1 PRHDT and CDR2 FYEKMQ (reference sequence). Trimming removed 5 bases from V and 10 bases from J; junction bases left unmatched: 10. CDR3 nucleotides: TGTGCCAGCAGCGCCGCGACAGGGGGCCTAGGAGCTTTCTTT. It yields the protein CASSAATGGLGAFF.

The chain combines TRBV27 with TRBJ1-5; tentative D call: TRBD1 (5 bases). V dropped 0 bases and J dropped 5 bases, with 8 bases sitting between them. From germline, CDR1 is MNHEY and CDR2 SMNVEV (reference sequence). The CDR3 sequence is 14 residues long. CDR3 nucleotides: TGTGCCAGCAGTTTATCGTTAGGGGATCAGCCCCAGCATTTT. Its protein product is CASSLSLGDQPQHF.

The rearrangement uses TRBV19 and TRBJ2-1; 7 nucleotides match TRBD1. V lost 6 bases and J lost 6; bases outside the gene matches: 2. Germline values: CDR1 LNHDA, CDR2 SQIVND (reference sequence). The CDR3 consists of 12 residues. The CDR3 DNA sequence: TGTGCCAGTAGGGGACAGATCAATGAGCAGTTCTTC. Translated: CASRGQINEQFF.